The rows below give T cell receptor beta chains drawn from one sample of a study of sequential checkpoint blockade in melanoma. This table comes from immunoSEQ multiplex PCR, and its TCRdb copy is limited to in-frame clones, with some not included. Here the sample spans roughly 20,000 clones, 26% being singletons. Sequencing used tumor tissue (inferred from file names), obtained from a patient given nivolumab and ipilimumab in sequence. These receptor sequences come from a human donor with melanoma. Each CDR3 is given with its conserved first and last residue. D genes are given only for firm matches. Clone sizes are given selectively: once, few, many, or a class where the clone is expanded.

TRBV18	TRBD1	TRBJ1-4	.	CASSLSWARGPFTTNEKLFF	TGTGCCAGCTCACTTTCGTGGGCGAGGGGGCCCTTTACAACTAATGAAAAACTGTTTTTT
TRBV6-7	.	TRBJ2-1	.	CASSYSIGVGQPYNEQFF	TGTGCCAGCAGTTACTCGATAGGTGTGGGCCAGCCCTACAATGAGCAGTTCTTC
TRBV14	.	TRBJ1-2	.	CASSQDLLYGYTF	TGTGCCAGCAGCCAAGATCTACTGTATGGCTACACCTTC
TRBV11-3	.	TRBJ1-1	many	CASSLERLGTEAFF	TGTGCCAGCAGCTTGGAACGTTTAGGCACTGAAGCTTTCTTT
TRBV19	.	TRBJ1-1	.	CASSNDRLNTEAFF	TGTGCCAGTAGTAACGACAGACTGAACACTGAAGCTTTCTTT
TRBV28	TRBD2	TRBJ2-7	.	CASSLIGAGGLYEQYF	TGTGCCAGCAGTTTAATCGGAGCGGGAGGCTTATACGAGCAGTACTTC
TRBV11-3	.	TRBJ1-1	few	CASSSPRDVNTEAFF	TGTGCCAGCAGCTCCCCCCGGGATGTGAACACTGAAGCTTTCTTT
TRBV14	.	TRBJ1-1	.	CASSQDPQGRAEAFF	TGTGCCAGCAGCCAAGATCCTCAGGGCAGGGCTGAAGCTTTCTTT
TRBV6-8	.	TRBJ1-5	.	CASSYPRQGHSNQPQHF	TGTGCCAGCAGTTACCCACGCCAGGGACATTCCAATCAGCCCCAGCATTTT
TRBV5-1	TRBD1	TRBJ2-7	.	CASKTTTGNYEQYF	TGCGCCAGCAAAACAACGACAGGGAACTACGAGCAGTACTTC
TRBV11-3	TRBD2	TRBJ2-1	few	CASSLTGTSGGAYNEQFF	TGTGCCAGCAGCCTAACCGGGACTAGCGGGGGGGCCTACAATGAGCAGTTCTTC
TRBV6-1	TRBD2	TRBJ2-3	.	CASSEGGGGATDTQYF	TGTGCCAGCAGTGAAGGTGGCGGGGGGGCCACAGATACGCAGTATTTT
TRBV11-3	.	TRBJ2-7	few	CASSLDRQSSYEQYF	TGTGCCAGCAGCTTAGATCGCCAGAGCTCCTACGAGCAGTACTTC
TRBV5-1	TRBD1	TRBJ2-5	.	CASSEPTGAVETQYF	TGCGCCAGCAGCGAGCCGACAGGGGCGGTAGAGACCCAGTACTTC
TRBV28	TRBD2	TRBJ2-1	few	CASNNLAGGRSEQFF	TGTGCCAGCAACAACCTAGCGGGGGGGCGCTCCGAGCAGTTCTTC
TRBV9	TRBD1	TRBJ1-2	few	CASSVGGQAGYTF	TGTGCCAGCAGCGTAGGGGGACAGGCTGGCTACACCTTC
TRBV28	TRBD2	TRBJ2-7	.	CASSFVGGGNYEQYF	TGTGCCAGCAGTTTTGTCGGGGGGGGAAATTACGAGCAGTACTTC
TRBV30	TRBD1	TRBJ2-7	.	CAWNAQGVEQYF	TGTGCCTGGAATGCACAGGGGGTTGAGCAGTACTTC
TRBV19	.	TRBJ1-6	medium-sized	CASNQADYNSPLHF	TGTGCCAGTAACCAGGCTGACTATAATTCACCCCTCCACTTT
TRBV6-1	TRBD1	TRBJ2-7	.	CASSEEVGQGYEQYF	TGTGCCAGCAGTGAAGAGGTTGGACAGGGCTACGAGCAGTACTTC
TRBV28	.	TRBJ1-5	few	CASRLGWAGNQPQHF	TGTGCCAGCCGCCTTGGGTGGGCAGGCAATCAGCCCCAGCATTTT
TRBV11-3	.	TRBJ1-1	.	CASSSIGGVGTEAFF	TGTGCCAGCAGCTCTATTGGGGGCGTAGGGACTGAAGCTTTCTTT